Given below is one T cell receptor (beta chain) in context. Its antigen is currently unknown. V dropped 6 bases and J dropped 3 bases, with 11 bases sitting between them. This CDR3 spans 13 amino acids. Germline V gene lookup returns CDR1 SGHNT and CDR2 YENEEA. The study ran its PCR with 60 Vbeta and 13 Jbeta primers. Assay used: immunoSEQ multiplex PCR; TCRdb lists only in-frame clones, some missing. Of about 150,000 clones detected, 70% to 80% appear once; the ten largest clones hold 4% to 4.5%. The data originate from a study of cytomegalovirus exposure and HLA in healthy donors. Study-wide findings and caveats: Across donors, sequencing depth was assumed by presence/absence analyses to be roughly uniform.

Sequencing was done on a sample of PBMCs. The chain links TRBV11-3 to TRBJ1-1; possibly TRBD1 for D (5 bases). The sequence derives from a woman in her forties in good health and CMV-seronegative. In DNA form, the CDR3 reads TGTGCCAGCAGTTTGTCCAGGGACACTGAAGCTTTCTTT. This codes for CASSLSRDTEAFF. Looking up the rest from reference TRBV11-3 and TRBJ1-1 gives the full variable domain: EAGVVQSPRYKIIEKKQPVAFWCNPISGHNTLYWYLQNLGQGPELLIRYENEEAVDDSQLPKDRFSAERLKGVDSTLKIQPAELGDSAVYLCASSLSRDTEAFFGQGTRLTVV.